This T cell receptor beta chain was recorded in a study of T cells in Graves' hyperthyroidism and ophthalmopathy. Study-wide results and limits: Most clonotypes expanded in thyroid above 0.001 were likewise present in blood.

It was RNA transcripts that yielded the amplified TCR beta CDR3 regions. Primed by the HTBI set, a first-round RT-PCR was run on the TCR CDR3. TCRdb analysed the multiplex PCR reads with MiXCR anew, one entry per CDR3 protein. The table records 650,000 to 750,000 distinct CDR3 sequences, 12% to 15% of them present only once. The germline V gene has CDR1 SEHNR and CDR2 FQNEAQ (reference sequence). V dropped 3 bases and J dropped 13; count of bases not matched to a gene: 9. This CDR3 comprises 13 residues. This clonotype was recorded at least ten times. What it recognizes is unknown. The rearrangement uses TRBV7-9 and TRBJ2-5; 9 bases line up with TRBD1. The specimen was blood. The clonotype originates from a woman aged 18-29 years with Graves' hyperthyroidism. The CDR3 bases are TGTGCCAGCAGCTTTAGCCCGGGACAGGGTTCGTACTTC. This encodes CASSFSPGQGSYF. Complete variable domain (other parts from reference TRBV7-9 and TRBJ2-5): DTGVSQNPRHKITKRGQNVTFRCDPISEHNRLYWYRQTLGQGPEFLTYFQNEAQLEKSRLLSDRFSAERPKGSFSTLEIQRTEQGDSAMYLCASSFSPGQGSYFGPGTRLLVL.